The 23 T cell receptor beta chains given below trace back to one sample, sequenced in a study of blood T cell repertoires in COVID-19. Measured with immunoSEQ multiplex PCR; TCRdb has only the in-frame clones, and not every one. The data hold 250,000 to 300,000 clones, with roughly 91% observed a single time. The source material was PBMCs or T cells enriched from blood (not recorded which). These receptors all stem from a woman aged 55-75 years in a cohort exposed to, infected with or recovered from COVID-19 (not recorded which).

This clone has only a few counts. The chain combines TRBV7-3 with TRBJ2-1; 8 bases are a match to TRBD2. The trim removed 4 bases at V and 5 bases at J, leaving 10 bases unmatched. The CDR3 is 16 residues long. CDR1 SGHTA and CDR2 FQGTGA come from the germline V gene. In DNA form, the CDR3 reads TGTGCCAGCAGCTCCGGGCGGCGGGAGGTTGACAATGAGCAGTTCTTC. Its translation: CASSSGRREVDNEQFF.

The CDR3 DNA follows: TGTGCCAGCAGGCCTAGGGACAGGTGGTCTGGGGCCAACGTCCTGACTTTC. It specifies CASRPRDRWSGANVLTF. The rearrangement uses TRBV19 and TRBJ2-6; 8 bases align to TRBD1. The trim removed 9 bases at V and 1 base at J, leaving 11 bases unmatched. CDR3 length: 17 amino acids. Germline values: CDR1 LNHDA, CDR2 SQIVND (reference sequence).

This clone is a singleton in its sample. The rearrangement joins TRBV30 to TRBJ1-5, with D possibly TRBD1 on 5 matching bases. Looked up from germline, CDR1 is GTSNPN and CDR2 is SVGIG (reference sequence). This CDR3 has 16 amino acids. V shed 3 bases and J shed 2 bases, with 17 bases lying between them. CDR3 sequence (DNA): TGTGCCTGGAGGATACAAGGGACGGGAGGCAATCAGCCCCAGCATTTT. Translating it yields CAWRIQGTGGNQPQHF.

The chain carries TRBV30 and TRBJ2-3, with D tentatively TRBD2 (6 bases). Germline V gene sequence: CDR1 GTSNPN, CDR2 SVGIG (reference sequence). CDR3 length: 12 residues. V lost 4 bases, J lost 3 bases, and 8 bases lay in between. Written as DNA, the CDR3 is TGTGCCTGGAATCGGGGGACAGATACGCAGTATTTT. Translated, it gives CAWNRGTDTQYF.

V is TRBV7-2 and J is TRBJ2-7, with 14 positions matching TRBD2. Germline V CDR1 and CDR2: SGHTA, FQGNSA. After removal of 2 bases from V and 0 bases from J, the junction contained 6 bases not matched to a gene. The CDR3 is made up of 18 amino acids. DNA for the CDR3: TGTGCCAGCAGCTTAATCCCTGGGACTAGCGGGAGCTCCTACGAGCAGTACTTC. This sequence encodes CASSLIPGTSGSSYEQYF. Supplemented by reference TRBV7-2 and TRBJ2-7, the full variable domain reads GAGVSQSPSNKVTEKGKDVELRCDPISGHTALYWYRQSLGQGLEFLIYFQGNSAPDKSGLPSDRFSAERTGGSVSTLTIQRTQQEDSAVYLCASSLIPGTSGSSYEQYFGPGTRLTVT.

V gene TRBV28 combines with J gene TRBJ2-3, with D unresolved. Germline V lookup: CDR1 MDHEN, CDR2 SYDVKM. The V end lost 6 bases, the J end lost 2 bases, and 21 bases lay between the germline ends. CDR3 length equals 17 residues. This CDR3 is CASSPTSKYGSTDTQYF. For the CDR3, the DNA is TGTGCCAGCAGCCCCACCTCTAAATACGGGTCCACAGATACGCAGTATTTT. Drawing the rest from reference TRBV28 and TRBJ2-3, the complete variable domain is DVKVTQSSRYLVKRTGEKVFLECVQDMDHENMFWYRQDPGLGLRLIYFSYDVKMKEKGDIPEGYSVSREKKERFSLILESASTNQTSMYLCASSPTSKYGSTDTQYFGPGTRLTVL.

The rearrangement joins TRBV5-5 to TRBJ2-5; TRBD2 matches 8 bases. The CDR3 sequence is 18 residues long. Germline CDR1 is SGHKS and CDR2 is YYEKEE (reference sequence). The ends lost 0 bases at V and 1 base at J; junction bases unmatched: 11. DNA of the CDR3: TGTGCCAGCAGCTTGGCCCATCGGGGGGGGGCAAGCCAAGAGACCCAGTACTTC. It specifies CASSLAHRGGASQETQYF.

The V gene is TRBV3-1 (or the pseudogene TRBV3-2), the J gene TRBJ2-7; 7 nucleotides align to TRBD2. The CDR3 extends over 15 amino acids. Losses at the gene ends were 4 bases for V and 3 bases for J; bases not matched to a gene: 9. The germline V gene has CDR1 LGHDT and CDR2 YNNKEL (reference sequence). The CDR3 loop is CASSRGLAEIYEQYF. The CDR3 bases are TGTGCCAGCAGCCGAGGTCTAGCGGAGATCTACGAGCAGTACTTC.

V usage is TRBV10-3 and J usage is TRBJ2-1; 9 bases match TRBD2. The V gene's germline CDR1 is ENHRY and CDR2 SYGVKD. The CDR3 runs 16 residues. Trimming removed 6 bases from V and 1 base from J; junction bases left unmatched: 7. The CDR3 loop is CAISPLAGTSYNEQFF. The CDR3 nucleotides read TGTGCCATCAGCCCGCTAGCGGGGACATCCTACAATGAGCAGTTCTTC.

In DNA, the CDR3 is TGTGCCTGGAGATACAGGGGGCAGGGTGAAAAACTGTTTTTT. It is translated as CAWRYRGQGEKLFF. V and J are TRBV30 and TRBJ1-4; the match to TRBD1 covers 9 bases. Germline-derived CDR1 and CDR2 are GTSNPN and SVGIG (reference sequence). J was trimmed by 7 bases and V by 3 bases; bases with no gene match: 6. This CDR3 contains 14 residues.

This chain uses TRBV18 with TRBJ2-3; 14 bases align to TRBD2. Per germline, CDR1 KGHSH and CDR2 LQKENI. Unmatched junction bases numbered 7, after V lost 5 bases and J lost 0 bases. The CDR3 has 18 residues. The CDR3 protein is CASSSGLAGVLSTDTQYF. The DNA for the CDR3 is TGTGCCAGCTCATCGGGACTAGCGGGAGTCCTGAGCACAGATACGCAGTATTTT.

This chain joins TRBV29-1 and TRBJ1-1; D is uncertain. The CDR3 has 12 residues. Germline V gives CDR1 SQVTM, CDR2 ANQGSEA. V lost 4 bases, J lost 1 base, and 7 bases lay in between. This CDR3 reads CSVASRNTEAFF. In DNA, the CDR3 is TGCAGCGTTGCATCCAGGAACACTGAAGCTTTCTTT.

V gene TRBV4-3 combines with J gene TRBJ2-7, with D possibly being TRBD2 (6 bases). Germline V gene sequence: CDR1 LGHNA, CDR2 YSLEER. V lost 3 bases to trimming and J lost 6 bases, with 12 bases between them. The CDR3 totals 13 residues. CDR3 DNA sequence: TGCGCCAGCAGCCAGATCGGGGGTTCCGAGCAGTACTTC. Encoded protein: CASSQIGGSEQYF.

A single count supports this clone. The chain joins TRBV2 to TRBJ2-3; maybe TRBD2 (5 bases). The CDR3 loop spans 13 amino acids. CDR1 SNHLY and CDR2 FYNNEI come from the germline V gene. Trimming stripped 8 bases from V and 6 bases from J, with 15 bases between. CDR3 sequence: CASSWTLQDTQYF. CDR3 DNA sequence: TGTGCCAGCTCTTGGACTCTCCAGGATACGCAGTATTTT.

This clone was counted a single time. This rearrangement joins TRBV11-3 to TRBJ2-3; D is uncertain. The CDR3 totals 13 residues. V lost 4 bases and J 3 bases, leaving 8 bases between the germline ends. CDR1 and CDR2 from the germline V gene are SGHNT and YENEEA. The CDR3 sequence is CASSSDGTDTQYF. The CDR3 bases are TGTGCCAGCAGCTCAGACGGGACAGATACGCAGTATTTT. Together with reference TRBV11-3 and TRBJ2-3, the CDR3 gives the full variable domain: EAGVVQSPRYKIIEKKQPVAFWCNPISGHNTLYWYLQNLGQGPELLIRYENEEAVDDSQLPKDRFSAERLKGVDSTLKIQPAELGDSAVYLCASSSDGTDTQYFGPGTRLTVL.

CDR3 sequence: CASSEEGGAYEQYF. The CDR3, as DNA: TGTGCCAGCAGTGAAGAGGGGGGGGCCTACGAGCAGTACTTC. V usage is TRBV2 and J usage is TRBJ2-7; the D gene is possibly TRBD2 (7 bases). From germline, CDR1 is SNHLY and CDR2 FYNNEI. This CDR3 spans 14 amino acids. V was shortened by 1 base and J by 2 bases, with 9 bases between the two germline ends.

The chain uses TRBV28 and TRBJ1-3; tentatively, D is TRBD1 (5 bases). The CDR3 totals 12 residues. V shed 6 bases and J shed 4 bases, with 7 bases lying between them. Germline CDR1 reads MDHEN; CDR2 reads SYDVKM. The CDR3, as DNA: TGTGCCAGCAGGGGGCTGGGAAACACCATATATTTT. Translation gives CASRGLGNTIYF.

This clone has more than one count but fewer than ten. CDR3 protein: CASSLSSSGSGNEQFF. CDR3 DNA: TGTGCCAGCAGCTTATCTTCTAGCGGGAGTGGGAATGAGCAGTTCTTC. The chain combines TRBV7-2 with TRBJ2-1, with 10 nucleotides matching TRBD2. The V and J ends lost 2 bases and 7 bases, in that order; junction bases with no gene match: 8. CDR1 and CDR2 (germline): SGHTA, FQGNSA. This CDR3 contains 16 residues.

The sample holds one count of this clone. V usage is TRBV10-3 and J usage is TRBJ2-7, with TRBD2 matching 9 bases. This CDR3 is built from 15 residues. Per germline, CDR1 ENHRY and CDR2 SYGVKD. The V and J ends lost 5 bases and 4 bases, in that order; junction bases with no gene match: 9. DNA for the CDR3: TGTGCCATCAGTTCTCTAGCGGGAAAGGTTTACGAGCAGTACTTC. It encodes CAISSLAGKVYEQYF.

The CDR3 sequence is CASSVRGQVNSYEQYF. For the CDR3, the DNA is TGTGCCAGTAGTGTAAGGGGACAGGTGAACTCCTACGAGCAGTACTTC. The V call is TRBV19, the J call TRBJ2-7; 8 nucleotides align to TRBD1. The germline CDR1 and CDR2 sequences are LNHDA and SQIVND (reference sequence). CDR3 length equals 16 residues. V dropped 5 bases and J dropped 0; count of bases not matched to a gene: 9.

The chain joins TRBV11-3 to TRBJ2-1, with 13 bases fitting TRBD2. V gave up 5 bases and J gave up 7 bases; unmatched junction bases: 8. From germline, CDR1 is SGHNT and CDR2 YENEEA. The CDR3 is made up of 16 amino acids. In DNA form, the CDR3 reads TGTGCCAGCAGCGCAAGGACTAGCGGGAGAAGGAATGAGCAGTTCTTC. Translation: CASSARTSGRRNEQFF.

The chain has TRBV2 and TRBJ1-2; D is possibly TRBD1 (6 bases). This CDR3 has 14 residues. The V end lost 7 bases, the J end lost 8 bases, and 20 bases lay between the germline ends. CDR1 and CDR2 (germline): SNHLY, FYNNEI. CDR3 DNA sequence: TGTGCCAGCACCGCCGGGGGGCAGGGACTCGGCTACACCTTC. Protein product: CASTAGGQGLGYTF.

The V gene is TRBV2, the J gene TRBJ2-1; D perhaps matches TRBD2 (6 bases). The CDR3 is 15 amino acids. The V and J ends lost 7 bases and 6 bases respectively, with 19 bases between them. Germline V gene data show CDR1 as SNHLY and CDR2 as FYNNEI. The CDR3 region is CASKQTSNRANEQFF. The CDR3 nucleotides read TGTGCCAGCAAACAGACTAGTAATAGGGCCAATGAGCAGTTCTTC.